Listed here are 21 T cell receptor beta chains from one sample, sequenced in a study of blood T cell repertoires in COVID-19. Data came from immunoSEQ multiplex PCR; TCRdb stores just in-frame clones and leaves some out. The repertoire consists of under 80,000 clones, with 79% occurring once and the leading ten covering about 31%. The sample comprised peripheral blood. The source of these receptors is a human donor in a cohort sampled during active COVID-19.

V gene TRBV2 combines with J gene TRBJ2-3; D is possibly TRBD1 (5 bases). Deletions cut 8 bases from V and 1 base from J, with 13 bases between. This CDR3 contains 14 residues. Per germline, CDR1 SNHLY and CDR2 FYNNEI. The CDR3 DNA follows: TGTGCCAGCCAGGCCACAGGAGGCACAGATACGCAGTATTTT. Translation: CASQATGGTDTQYF.

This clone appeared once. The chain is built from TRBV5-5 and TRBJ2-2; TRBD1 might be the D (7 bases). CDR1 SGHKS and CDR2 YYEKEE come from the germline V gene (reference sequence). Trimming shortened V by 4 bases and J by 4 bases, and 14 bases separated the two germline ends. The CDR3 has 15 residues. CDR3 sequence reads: CASSPGQTSTGELFF. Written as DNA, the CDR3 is TGTGCCAGCAGCCCGGGACAGACTAGCACCGGGGAGCTGTTTTTT.

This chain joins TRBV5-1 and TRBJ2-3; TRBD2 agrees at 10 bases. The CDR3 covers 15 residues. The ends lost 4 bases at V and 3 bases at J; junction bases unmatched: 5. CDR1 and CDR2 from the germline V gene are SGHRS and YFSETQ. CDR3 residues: CASSAPSGRTDTQYF. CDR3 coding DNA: TGCGCCAGCAGCGCTCCTAGCGGGAGAACAGATACGCAGTATTTT.

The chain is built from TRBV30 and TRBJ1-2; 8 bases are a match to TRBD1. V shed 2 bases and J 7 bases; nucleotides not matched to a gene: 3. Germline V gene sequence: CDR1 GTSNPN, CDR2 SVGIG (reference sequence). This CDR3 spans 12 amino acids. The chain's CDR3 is CAWSPGQGGYTF. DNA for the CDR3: TGTGCCTGGAGTCCCGGACAGGGTGGCTACACCTTC.

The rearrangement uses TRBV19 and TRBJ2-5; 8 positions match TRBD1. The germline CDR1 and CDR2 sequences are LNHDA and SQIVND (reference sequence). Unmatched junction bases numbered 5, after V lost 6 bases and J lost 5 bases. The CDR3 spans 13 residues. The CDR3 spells CASSDRGGETQYF. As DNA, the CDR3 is TGTGCCAGTAGCGACAGGGGTGGGGAGACCCAGTACTTC.

The CDR3 DNA reads as TGTGCCAGCAGCCCCGGGAGTTCACCCCTCCACTTT. This gives the protein CASSPGSSPLHF. V and J are TRBV11-2 and TRBJ1-6; D uncertain. V gave up 5 bases and J gave up 9 bases, with 8 bases separating them. The germline CDR1 and CDR2 sequences are SGHAT and FQNNGV. CDR3 size: 12 residues.

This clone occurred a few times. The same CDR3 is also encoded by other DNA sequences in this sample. The CDR3 DNA is TGCGCCAGCAGCCAAGCCGCGGGACAGACCTACGAGCAGTACTTC. It translates to CASSQAAGQTYEQYF. The rearrangement joins TRBV4-1 to TRBJ2-7, with a tentative D call TRBD1 (7 bases). The CDR3 has 15 amino acids. Germline CDR1 and CDR2: MGHRA and YSYEKL. With 1 base removed from V and 2 bases from J, the gap between germline ends came to 12 bases.

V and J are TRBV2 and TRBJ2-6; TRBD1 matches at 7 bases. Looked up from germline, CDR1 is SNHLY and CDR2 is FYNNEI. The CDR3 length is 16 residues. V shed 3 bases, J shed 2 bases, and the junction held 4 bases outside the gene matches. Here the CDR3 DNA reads TGTGCCAGCAGTGAGACAGGGTTAGCTGGGGCCAACGTCCTGACTTTC. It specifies CASSETGLAGANVLTF.

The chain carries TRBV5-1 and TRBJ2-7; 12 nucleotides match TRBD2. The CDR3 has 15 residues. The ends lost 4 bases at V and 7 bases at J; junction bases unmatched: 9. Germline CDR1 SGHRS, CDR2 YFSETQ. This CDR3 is CASSGRTSGTEEQYF. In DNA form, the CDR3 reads TGCGCCAGCAGCGGGAGGACTAGCGGGACGGAAGAGCAGTACTTC.

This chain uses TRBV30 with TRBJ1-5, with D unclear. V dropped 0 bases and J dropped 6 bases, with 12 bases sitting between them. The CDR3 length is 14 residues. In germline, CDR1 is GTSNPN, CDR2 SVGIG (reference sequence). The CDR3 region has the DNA TGTGCCTGGAGTGTCGGGAGAAGCGGTCAGCCCCAGCATTTT. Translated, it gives CAWSVGRSGQPQHF.

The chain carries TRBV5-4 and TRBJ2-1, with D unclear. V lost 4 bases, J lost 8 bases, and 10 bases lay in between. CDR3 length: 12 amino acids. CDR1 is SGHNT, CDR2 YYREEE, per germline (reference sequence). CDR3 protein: CASSPGRDEQFF. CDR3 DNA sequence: TGTGCCAGCAGCCCGGGTCGTGATGAGCAGTTCTTC.

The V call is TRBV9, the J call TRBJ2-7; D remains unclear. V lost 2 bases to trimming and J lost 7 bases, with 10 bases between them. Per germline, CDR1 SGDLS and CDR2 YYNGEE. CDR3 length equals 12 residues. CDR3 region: CASSVIPREQYF. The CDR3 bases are TGTGCCAGCAGCGTTATCCCACGGGAGCAGTACTTC.

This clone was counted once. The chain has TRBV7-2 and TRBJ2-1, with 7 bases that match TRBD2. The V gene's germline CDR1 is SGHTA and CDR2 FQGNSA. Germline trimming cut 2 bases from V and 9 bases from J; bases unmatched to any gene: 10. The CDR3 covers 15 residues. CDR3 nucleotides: TGTGCCAGCAGCTTATCGGGAGGACCTAGGGGTGAGCAGTTCTTC. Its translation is CASSLSGGPRGEQFF.

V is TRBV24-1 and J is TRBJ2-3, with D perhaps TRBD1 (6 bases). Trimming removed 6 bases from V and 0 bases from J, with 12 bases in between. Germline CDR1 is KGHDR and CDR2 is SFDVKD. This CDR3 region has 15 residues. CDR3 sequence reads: CATSSGTPSTDTQYF. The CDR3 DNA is TGTGCCACCAGTTCGGGGACACCAAGCACAGATACGCAGTATTTT.

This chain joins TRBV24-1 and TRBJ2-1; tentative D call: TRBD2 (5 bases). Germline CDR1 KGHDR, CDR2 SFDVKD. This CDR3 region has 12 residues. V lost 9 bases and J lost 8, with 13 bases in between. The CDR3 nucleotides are TGTGCCACCGGGAGAAAGGCCGATGAGCAGTTCTTC. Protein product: CATGRKADEQFF.

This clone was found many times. The CDR3 region has the DNA TGCGCCAGCAGGGGAGCTCACTACGAGCAGTACTTC. Translated, it gives CASRGAHYEQYF. The J gene is TRBJ2-7, the V gene TRBV5-1; D possibly corresponds to TRBD2 (5 bases). Germline lookup yields CDR1 SGHRS and CDR2 YFSETQ. V was shortened by 5 bases and J by 3 bases, with 9 bases between the two germline ends. The CDR3 contains 12 residues. Drawing the rest from reference TRBV5-1 and TRBJ2-7, the complete variable domain is KAGVTQTPRYLIKTRGQQVTLSCSPISGHRSVSWYQQTPGQGLQFLFEYFSETQRNKGNFPGRFSGRQFSNSRSEMNVSTLELGDSALYLCASRGAHYEQYFGPGTRLTVT.

CDR3 DNA sequence: TGTGCCAGCAGCTTTACTAGCGCCGAGCAGTACTTC. Protein sequence: CASSFTSAEQYF. The chain employs TRBV3-1 (or the pseudogene TRBV3-2) and TRBJ2-7; 7 bases match TRBD2. After removal of 5 bases from V and 6 bases from J, the junction contained 4 bases not matched to a gene. This CDR3 comprises 12 residues. Looked up from germline, CDR1 is LGHDT and CDR2 is YNNKEL (reference sequence).

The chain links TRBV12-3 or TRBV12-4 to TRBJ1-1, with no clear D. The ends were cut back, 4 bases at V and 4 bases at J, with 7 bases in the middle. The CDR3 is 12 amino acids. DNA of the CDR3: TGTGCCAGCAGTTCAAGCTTCACTGAAGCTTTCTTT. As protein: CASSSSFTEAFF.

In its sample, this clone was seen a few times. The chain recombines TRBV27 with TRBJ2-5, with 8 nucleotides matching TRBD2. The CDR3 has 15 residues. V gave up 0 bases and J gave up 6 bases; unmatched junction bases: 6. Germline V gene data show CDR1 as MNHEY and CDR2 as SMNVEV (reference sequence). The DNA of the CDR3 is TGTGCCAGCAGTTTATCATCGGGACTAGGAAAGACCCAGTACTTC. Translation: CASSLSSGLGKTQYF.

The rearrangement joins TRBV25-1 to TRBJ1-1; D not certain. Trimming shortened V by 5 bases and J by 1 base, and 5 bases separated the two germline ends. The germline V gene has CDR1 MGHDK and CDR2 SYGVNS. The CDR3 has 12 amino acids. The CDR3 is CASSFGNTEAFF. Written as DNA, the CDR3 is TGTGCCAGCAGTTTCGGGAACACTGAAGCTTTCTTT.

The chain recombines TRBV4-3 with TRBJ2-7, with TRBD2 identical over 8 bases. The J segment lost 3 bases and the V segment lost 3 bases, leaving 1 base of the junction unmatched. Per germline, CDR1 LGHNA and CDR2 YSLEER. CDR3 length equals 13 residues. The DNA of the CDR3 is TGCGCCAGCAGCCATGGGACTAGCTACGAGCAGTACTTC. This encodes CASSHGTSYEQYF.